These T cell receptor beta chains were read from a single sample in a study of CD8 T cells in ankylosing spondylitis. TCRdb itself ran the 5' RACE reads through MiXCR, one entry per CDR3 protein. The sample comprises some 220,000 distinct CDR3 sequences, 6% to 8% of which are singletons, and approximately 15% rests with the top ten. Sample: blood, either unsorted or a sorted T cell fraction (not recorded which). The receptors here all came from a male donor with ankylosing spondylitis. Each CDR3 is given with its conserved first and last residue. The order of the fields is V gene, J gene, clone size, D gene, CDR3 protein, CDR3 DNA. The D gene is left open where the match is weak. Size is omitted from some rows. Given values are once, few, many or a class for expanded clones.

V: TRBV4-2; J: TRBJ1-1; size: few; D: TRBD1; CDR3: CASSQVGQGAANTEAFF; DNA: TGTGCCAGCAGCCAAGTGGGACAGGGGGCAGCAAACACTGAAGCTTTCTTT
V: TRBV5-1; J: TRBJ2-7; size: many; D: TRBD1; CDR3: CASSLGPTGTVSYEQYF; DNA: TGCGCCAGCAGCTTGGGGCCAACCGGGACAGTATCCTACGAGCAGTACTTC
V: TRBV5-6; J: TRBJ2-7; size: NA; D: TRBD1; CDR3: CASRSDWGQEVGLGQYF; DNA: TGTGCCAGCAGATCTGATTGGGGACAGGAGGTCGGCCTCGGGCAGTACTTC
V: TRBV4-2; J: TRBJ2-7; size: many; D: NA; CDR3: CASSQDFFDTLYEQYF; DNA: TGTGCCAGCAGCCAAGATTTCTTTGACACCCTTTACGAGCAGTACTTC
V: TRBV9; J: TRBJ1-3; size: many; D: NA; CDR3: CASSADGYSGNTIYF; DNA: TGTGCCAGCAGCGCGGACGGCTACTCTGGAAACACCATATATTTT
V: TRBV20-1; J: TRBJ2-7; size: many; D: TRBD2; CDR3: CSARGEGLIYEQYF; DNA: TGCAGTGCACGGGGGGAGGGCTTAATCTACGAGCAGTACTTC
V: TRBV12-3/TRBV12-4; J: TRBJ1-2; size: many; D: NA; CDR3: CASSPGTVNYGYTF; DNA: TGTGCCAGCAGTCCCGGGACCGTGAACTATGGCTACACCTTC
V: TRBV12-3/TRBV12-4; J: TRBJ2-1; size: many; D: NA; CDR3: CASSLEGGPGGEQFF; DNA: TGTGCCAGCAGTTTAGAGGGGGGGCCCGGCGGAGAGCAGTTCTTC
V: TRBV4-3; J: TRBJ2-1; size: few; D: TRBD2; CDR3: CASSPGLATHEQFF; DNA: TGCGCCAGCAGCCCGGGACTAGCGACTCACGAGCAGTTCTTC
V: TRBV20-1; J: TRBJ1-1; size: many; D: NA; CDR3: CSARSSNTEAFF; DNA: TGCAGTGCTAGGAGCAGCAACACTGAAGCTTTCTTT
V: TRBV29-1; J: TRBJ2-2; size: many; D: TRBD1; CDR3: CSVRDRGTGELFF; DNA: TGCAGCGTGCGGGACAGGGGCACCGGGGAGCTGTTTTTT
V: TRBV16; J: TRBJ2-1; size: many; D: TRBD2; CDR3: CASSPHESGSSLHEQFF; DNA: TGTGCCAGCAGCCCCCATGAGAGCGGGAGCTCGCTTCATGAGCAGTTCTTC
V: TRBV11-2; J: TRBJ2-2; size: NA; D: NA; CDR3: CASSFLVFGGRAAGELFF; DNA: TGTGCCAGCAGCTTTCTTGTTTTCGGGGGGCGGGCGGCCGGGGAGCTGTTTTTT
V: TRBV7-8; J: TRBJ2-3; size: many; D: TRBD2; CDR3: CASSLLGRALSDTQYF; DNA: TGTGCCAGCAGCTTGCTAGGGAGGGCCCTCTCCGATACGCAGTATTTT
V: TRBV6-1; J: TRBJ2-7; size: few; D: NA; CDR3: CASTNGRASYEQYF; DNA: TGTGCCAGCACAAACGGGAGAGCCTCCTACGAGCAGTACTTC
V: TRBV27; J: TRBJ1-1; size: few; D: NA; CDR3: CASSSGRMNTEAFF; DNA: TGTGCCAGCAGTTCGGGGAGAATGAACACTGAAGCTTTCTTT
V: TRBV6-1; J: TRBJ2-1; size: NA; D: TRBD2; CDR3: CASWPSGFSYNEQFF; DNA: TGTGCCAGCTGGCCTAGCGGGTTTTCCTACAATGAGCAGTTCTTC
V: TRBV7-2; J: TRBJ1-2; size: many; D: NA; CDR3: CASSLASPGGYYGYTF; DNA: TGTGCCAGCAGCTTAGCATCGCCGGGGGGATACTATGGCTACACCTTC
V: TRBV9; J: TRBJ2-1; size: many; D: TRBD2; CDR3: CASSAAGGRNEQFF; DNA: TGTGCCAGCAGCGCTGCGGGAGGGCGGAATGAGCAGTTCTTC
V: TRBV7-8; J: TRBJ2-1; size: many; D: TRBD2; CDR3: CASSLLPGLAENNEQFF; DNA: TGTGCCAGCAGCCTCCTTCCAGGACTAGCAGAAAACAATGAGCAGTTCTTC
V: TRBV12-3/TRBV12-4; J: TRBJ2-5; size: few; D: NA; CDR3: CASSQGTGARQETQYF; DNA: TGTGCCAGCAGCCAGGGGACGGGGGCGCGCCAAGAGACCCAGTACTTC
V: TRBV4-1; J: TRBJ2-7; size: few; D: TRBD1; CDR3: CASSQDATGIYEQYF; DNA: TGCGCCAGCAGCCAAGACGCGACAGGGATCTACGAGCAGTACTTC
V: TRBV11-1; J: TRBJ2-3; size: few; D: TRBD2; CDR3: CASSLPPRREGSTDTQYF; DNA: TGTGCCAGCAGCCTACCCCCCCGACGGGAGGGGAGCACAGATACGCAGTATTTT
V: TRBV15; J: TRBJ2-1; size: many; D: NA; CDR3: CATSRERGTYNEQFF; DNA: TGTGCCACCAGCAGAGAAAGGGGCACCTACAATGAGCAGTTCTTC
V: TRBV4-3; J: TRBJ1-4; size: NA; D: TRBD1; CDR3: CASSQDEEQGASEKLFF; DNA: TGCGCCAGCAGCCAAGACGAAGAACAGGGGGCGAGTGAAAAACTGTTTTTT
V: TRBV6-5; J: TRBJ1-5; size: NA; D: TRBD1; CDR3: CASSYGDRADQPQHF; DNA: TGTGCCAGCAGTTACGGGGACAGGGCTGATCAGCCCCAGCATTTT
V: TRBV2; J: TRBJ2-7; size: NA; D: TRBD2; CDR3: CASSEGGSWYF; DNA: TGTGCCAGCAGTGAGGGCGGGAGCTGGTACTTC
V: TRBV7-6; J: TRBJ2-3; size: NA; D: NA; CDR3: CASSSRIFADTQYF; DNA: TGTGCCAGCAGCTCGCGGATTTTCGCAGATACGCAGTATTTT
V: TRBV12-2; J: TRBJ2-2; size: NA; D: NA; CDR3: CASRTRGPFTGELFF; DNA: TGTGCAAGTCGAACCCGTGGACCCTTCACCGGGGAGCTGTTTTTT
V: TRBV28; J: TRBJ1-5; size: many; D: NA; CDR3: CASRRAYSNQPQHF; DNA: TGTGCCAGCAGGAGGGCTTATAGCAATCAGCCCCAGCATTTT
V: TRBV4-2; J: TRBJ2-3; size: many; D: NA; CDR3: CASSPGEGLGTDTQYF; DNA: TGTGCCAGCAGCCCAGGCGAGGGATTGGGCACAGATACGCAGTATTTT